This entry concerns a single TCR beta chain. No antigen is known for it. Per-base qualities were not stored, and no clone one base away is much larger. Library prep was done by the immunoSEQ multiplex PCR assay. For the multiplex PCR, a mixture combining 60 forward primers for TCR Vbeta segments and 13 reverse primers for TCR Jbeta segments was used. A multiplex PCR assay on genomic DNA amplified the CDR3 region of rearranged TCR beta genes. The Illumina HiSeq System was used to sequence the amplified TCR beta libraries as 87-base-pair reads. Per the original workflow: Across the 500 to 700 repertoires, a later analysis counted 78 million or so unique TCR beta chains, roughly 11 million of which were shared by at least two donors. Raw reads were error-corrected and collapsed into unique sequences by a nearest-neighbor algorithm in which closely related sequences were merged to remove PCR and sequencing errors. Alignment of CDR3 sequences to IMGT reference sequences was used to assign V, D and J gene segments. For a sequence to be retained, a match of at least six nucleotides to both a V gene segment and a J gene segment was required. Rearrangements were called productive when the CDR3 lacked stop codons and stayed in frame with V and J; all others were non-productive. CDR3 was defined by IMGT convention, running from the second conserved V-encoded cysteine to the conserved J-encoded phenylalanine. The earlier analysis of 500 to 650 of the donors excluded any sequence lacking an unambiguous match to a single V gene segment. An earlier analysis of approximately 590 of the donors classified V segments as functional when productive rearrangements were above 56.7% and as segregating when the standard deviation between donors was above 5%. A statistical classification framework was built for diagnosing cytomegalovirus status from the catalog of TCR beta chain sequences. In a later analysis, V and J genes were assigned by comparing TCR nucleotide sequences against IMGT/GENE-DB human TR gene sequences. In a later analysis, CDR3 sequences and most-parsimonious VDJ recombination scenarios were assigned using the TCRdist pipeline. In a later analysis, every TCR beta chain was defined by the combination of its CDR3 amino acid sequence and its V-gene family, and reads without a unique V-gene family were dropped. In a later analysis, approximately 640 highly shared, low-generation-probability nucleotide sequences were removed to address suspected cross-contamination and a sequencing artifact. In a later analysis, a clonal expansion index was calculated for each public chain from normalized within-repertoire ranks of inferred template counts. A later analysis computed generation probabilities with a VDJ recombination model fitted to out-of-frame rearrangements, and checked the results against IGoR. In a later analysis, TCR-TCR, TCR-HLA and TCR-CMV co-occurrence was scored with hypergeometric tests, and a repertoire-size bias correction was applied to TCR pairs. In a later analysis, false discovery rates were estimated by permuting HLA or CMV assignments 20 times. In a later analysis, co-occurring TCRs were grouped using DBSCAN, and TCRdist sequence similarity was added for clustering within HLA-allele-positive subsets. Co-occurrence clustering excluded repertoires with fewer than 30,000 or more than 120,000 public chains, plus five with anomalous nucleotide sharing. The table was pulled from immuneACCESS by TCRdb, which kept in-frame rearrangements only. Such tables lose some clones; where checked, under half of the loss comes from unresolved V genes, and the rest has no known cause. V, J and clone size reflect that table, while D and trimming were determined from the DNA. This sample gives about 190,000 clones in total; roughly 86% of them show up just once. Roughly 3.1% of the sample comes from the top ten.

Sequences SNHLY (CDR1) and FYNNEI (CDR2) are obtained from the germline V gene. V is clipped by 2 bases and J by 8 bases, and the sequence between their germline boundaries is 15 bases long. The CDR3 starts with the cysteine, ends with the phenylalanine, and has 14 residues. The DNA shown is the 42-base CDR3, in frame from base 1. This sample was included in a study of cytomegalovirus exposure and HLA in healthy donors (TCRdb year 2017). For context, the study as a whole: According to an earlier analysis of a few hundred of the donors, about 179 million T cells yielded 120 million or so unique TCR beta sequences and 276 Gb of sequence data. Roughly 300 gigabases of sequencing data and 75 million to 85 million unique TCR sequences made up an early release that covered several hundred HLA-typed donors. Of the roughly 400 genotyped donors, over 65% fell in the genetic ancestry cluster associated with self-reported Caucasian donors. The aim of the study was to test whether cataloging public T cell receptors could identify signatures of past pathogen exposure. The study profiled the T cell repertoires of under 850 subjects by immunosequencing and related them to cytomegalovirus serostatus. A separate validation cohort of roughly 130 different subjects was used in addition to the roughly 670-subject first cohort. The study combined high-throughput TCR immunosequencing, statistical association of individual TCRs with disease status, and machine learning to predict cytomegalovirus infection status. To study patterns of TCR occurrence, a later analysis re-analyzed previously published TCR beta repertoires from around 660 donors and added high-resolution HLA genotyping. The later analysis used no new phenotypic data to find candidate immune exposures, relying instead on TCR beta sequences and their occurrence across donors. An earlier analysis of several hundred of the donors used high-throughput TCR beta sequencing to judge whether each TCR beta V gene segment behaved as functional or pseudogenic. Donor age, sex, ethnicity and CMV serostatus were compiled together with the repertoire data. Genome-wide SNP genotypes for about 55% of the 666 donors were used in a later genetic analysis, which treated that subset as a discovery cohort. All discovery cohort repertoires had been generated using a single sequencing platform. HLA typing included class I and class II loci at four-digit resolution. The number of typed donors differed by locus: about 629-640 for A, B, C, DRB1 and DQB1; approximately 540 for DQA1; roughly 600 for DPA1; and 400 to 480 for DPB1. Four or five DR-DQ haplotypes were handled as single units for association and clustering because linkage in the cohort was strong. Among 300 to 450 genotyped donors of the cohort, an average of approximately 240,000 unique TCR beta nucleotide sequences were sequenced per donor, roughly 20% of them non-productive.

Beyond this particular receptor, the publication reports: Because the 87-base-pair reads could not distinguish some IMGT-functional V segments, including TRBV6-2 and TRBV6-3, those segments were excluded. A later genetic analysis reported fewer N-insertions in productive TCRs among donors in an Asian-associated ancestry cluster than the approximately 700-donor mean. While some public TCRs were present in many individuals, most TCR sequences turned up only very rarely across donors. A later genetic analysis associated a missense DCLRE1C variant with V-gene and J-gene trimming of TCR beta chains, and an independent cohort replicated the association. Correlated functional status among segregating V segments might be attributable to linkage disequilibrium, but an unknown experimental factor could not be ruled out. A later analysis found that most CMV-associated TCR beta chains appeared HLA-restricted, with HLA associations seemingly driven largely by CMV exposure. Because counts were too low, seventeen rarely observed V segments, including chromosome 9 orphons, were excluded from the earlier analysis of 587 of the donors. A cluster of highly shared sequence variants was judged likely to be a technical artifact of the sequencing pipeline. The presence/absence analyses assumed that sequencing depth was roughly uniform across donors, and that assumption may not be true. In vitro tests confirmed that a few of the cytomegalovirus-associated TCR beta chains recognize cytomegalovirus antigens. A later analysis found that TCR association rates varied across HLA loci, with DRB1 alleles showing the most associated TCRs and HLA-C alleles the fewest. In the study, some 160 TCR beta chains were listed as associated with cytomegalovirus. Assigning TCR associations to individual alleles was difficult when HLA alleles, especially DR and DQ, strongly co-occurred. This cohort had only TCR beta chains sequenced, and the lack of alpha or paired-chain data limited which features could be detected. Broadly in line with IMGT annotations, most TCR beta V segments showed up in productive rearrangements about 90% or about 30% of the time in an earlier analysis of several hundred of the donors. Because some donors lacked HLA typing at each locus, the association tests relied only on the typed subset. For the cohort, immune exposure information was limited to CMV serostatus. A later analysis associated about 17,000 TCR beta sequences with specific HLA alleles at a false discovery rate of 0.05. The authors suggested that the approach could potentially be generalized to other disease states and immunological phenotypes. In a later analysis, HLA-associated TCR beta chains showed more clonal expansion and lower generation probabilities than non-associated chains that were equally common. In a later analysis, several top co-occurrence clusters were reported to appear linked to parvovirus B19, influenza, CMV and Epstein-Barr virus. A further reported finding was that TCR beta sequences accurately predicted the HLA-A and HLA-B alleles for most subjects in the first cohort. In both the original and validation cohorts, the classifier was reported to diagnose cytomegalovirus status with high specificity and sensitivity.

The cohort was made up of 666 healthy bone marrow donors. Cohort members were all nominally healthy when sampled, although unrecorded immune exposures were likely present. The donor tested CMV seropositive, placing the donor among the 289 seropositive members of the cohort. Each donor provided a peripheral blood sample, and peripheral blood mononuclear cells were used for TCR beta sequencing. Genomic DNA was extracted from the blood cell samples with the Qiagen DNeasy Blood Extraction Kit. The sequenced sample was PBMCs. This chain is built from TRBV2 and TRBJ1-2; the D gene remains uncertain. This receptor was obtained from a man between 40 and 49 years old in good health and CMV-seropositive. CDR3 sequence: CASSELRPKEGYTF. The nucleotide sequence is given as TGTGCCAGCAGTGAACTTAGACCCAAGGAGGGCTACACCTTC.